A selection of T cell receptor beta chains follows, all from one sample in a study of T-cell memory formation after mild COVID-19. MiXCR, run by TCRdb on the 5' RACE reads, gives a single entry per CDR3 protein. The sample records just over 50,000 distinct CDR3 sequences, 9.3% being singletons. The sequenced material came from PBMCs or a T cell subset sorted from them (not recorded which). These TCRs come from an adult woman who had mild COVID-19 (a few samples of this study predate the infection). Cell type and time point are not known. CDR3s include the opening cysteine and the closing phenylalanine or tryptophan. The order of the fields is V gene, clone size, D gene, J gene, CDR3 protein, CDR3 DNA. D genes are given only for firm matches. Clone size is not always given. Where it is, it says once, few, many or a class for expanded clones.

TRBV28	many	TRBD2	TRBJ2-1	CASRGMGGRGYNEQFF	TGTGCCAGCAGGGGAATGGGCGGGAGGGGGTACAATGAGCAGTTCTTC
TRBV5-1	once	TRBD1	TRBJ1-1	CASSLIQGANTEAFF	TGCGCCAGCAGCTTGATACAGGGGGCGAACACTGAAGCTTTCTTT
TRBV12-3/TRBV12-4	many	.	TRBJ1-2	CASSSGGYSYGYTF	TGTGCCAGCAGTTCCGGAGGATACAGCTATGGCTACACCTTC
TRBV5-4	many	.	TRBJ2-5	CASRDVSRSQETQYF	TGTGCCAGCAGGGACGTCTCACGTTCCCAAGAGACCCAGTACTTC
TRBV5-6	.	.	TRBJ1-2	CASSPPGVGYTF	TGTGCCAGCAGCCCTCCCGGGGTTGGCTACACCTTC
TRBV20-1	few	.	TRBJ2-1	CSARVGGGPYNEQFF	TGCAGTGCTAGAGTTGGGGGGGGCCCCTACAATGAGCAGTTCTTC
TRBV18	many	TRBD1	TRBJ2-7	CASSPPTTGGLYEQYF	TGTGCCAGCTCACCACCGACGACAGGGGGTCTGTACGAGCAGTACTTC
TRBV19	few	.	TRBJ1-3	CASSLRALTPSGNTIYF	TGTGCCAGTAGTCTGAGGGCCCTTACCCCCTCTGGAAACACCATATATTTT
TRBV24-1	.	.	TRBJ2-3	CATSDSPGQSTSTDTQYF	TGTGCCACCAGTGATTCCCCGGGACAATCAACTAGCACAGATACGCAGTATTTT
TRBV29-1	.	TRBD2	TRBJ2-5	CSVEDLAVEQETQYF	TGCAGCGTTGAAGATCTAGCGGTGGAGCAAGAGACCCAGTACTTC
TRBV7-2	.	.	TRBJ2-3	CASSPYSDTQYF	TGTGCCAGCAGCCCCTATTCGGATACGCAGTATTTT
TRBV14	many	TRBD2	TRBJ2-1	CASSQVAGFLREQFF	TGTGCCAGCAGCCAAGTAGCGGGATTCCTTCGTGAGCAGTTCTTC
TRBV7-2	many	TRBD2	TRBJ2-1	CASSLDTSGVERFF	TGTGCCAGCAGCTTAGATACTAGCGGGGTTGAACGGTTCTTC
TRBV5-5	medium-sized	.	TRBJ2-2	CASSFSITGELFF	TGTGCCAGCAGCTTCTCTATCACCGGGGAGCTGTTTTTT
TRBV18	.	.	TRBJ2-4	CASSPKISGRAKNIQYF	TGTGCCAGCTCACCTAAAATATCGGGGAGAGCCAAAAACATTCAGTACTTC
TRBV19	.	.	TRBJ1-1	CASSINPGGTEAFF	TGTGCCAGTAGTATAAACCCCGGGGGGACTGAAGCTTTCTTT
TRBV5-6	.	.	TRBJ2-1	CASSLPGRGYNEQFF	TGTGCCAGCAGCTTGCCGGGGCGGGGTTACAATGAGCAGTTCTTC
TRBV7-9	many	.	TRBJ2-1	CASSFGGGEQFF	TGTGCCAGCAGCTTCGGGGGCGGTGAGCAGTTCTTC
TRBV7-9	many	TRBD2	TRBJ2-2	CASSRLAGGGELFF	TGTGCCAGCAGCCGACTAGCGGGAGGAGGGGAGCTGTTTTTT
TRBV29-1	many	.	TRBJ2-7	CSVEPPGQYEQYF	TGCAGCGTTGAACCGCCAGGGCAGTACGAGCAGTACTTC
TRBV30	few	.	TRBJ2-1	CAWSAWESSNEQFF	TGTGCCTGGAGTGCATGGGAGTCGTCCAATGAGCAGTTCTTC
TRBV11-2	many	.	TRBJ2-5	CASSLDWEETQYF	TGTGCCAGCAGCTTAGATTGGGAAGAGACCCAGTACTTC
TRBV20-1	few	.	TRBJ1-1	CSATPTQSGGVPTFF	TGCAGTGCTACCCCTACACAAAGTGGGGGTGTCCCGACTTTCTTT
TRBV25-1	.	.	TRBJ1-2	CASSEFKGDYGYTF	TGTGCCAGCAGTGAATTTAAAGGGGACTATGGCTACACCTTC
TRBV6-6	.	.	TRBJ1-5	CASSYSAQGYQPQHF	TGTGCCAGCAGTTACAGCGCGCAGGGGTATCAGCCCCAGCATTTT
TRBV6-1	few	TRBD1	TRBJ1-4	CASGQGEKLFF	TGTGCCAGTGGACAGGGGGAAAAACTGTTTTTT
TRBV5-1	few	TRBD2	TRBJ2-1	CASSLISGAYNEQFF	TGCGCCAGCAGCCTGATCAGCGGGGCTTACAATGAGCAGTTCTTC
TRBV25-1	few	.	TRBJ1-2	CASSESAGLAF	TGTGCCAGCAGTGAATCGGCAGGTCTAGCCTTC
TRBV19	few	TRBD1	TRBJ1-2	CASRDREDYGYTF	TGTGCCAGTAGGGACAGGGAAGACTATGGCTACACCTTC
TRBV9	.	.	TRBJ2-6	CASSVVAGANVLTF	TGTGCCAGCAGCGTTGTAGCTGGGGCCAACGTCCTGACTTTC
TRBV7-9	.	.	TRBJ2-7	CASSFYIGRDYEQYF	TGTGCCAGCAGCTTCTATATCGGCAGGGACTACGAGCAGTACTTC
TRBV10-2	.	.	TRBJ2-3	CASSESPTSTDTQYF	TGCGCCAGCAGTGAGTCCCCGACTAGCACAGATACGCAGTATTTT
TRBV7-9	few	.	TRBJ2-7	CASSLGSVAADSYEQYF	TGTGCCAGCAGCCTAGGTTCCGTAGCGGCAGACTCCTACGAGCAGTACTTC
TRBV2	.	TRBD1	TRBJ2-3	CASSRTGGGDTQYF	TGTGCCAGCAGCCGGACAGGGGGGGGAGATACGCAGTATTTT
TRBV12-3/TRBV12-4	.	.	TRBJ2-7	CASSPDRSYEQYF	TGTGCCAGCAGCCCAGACAGATCCTACGAGCAGTACTTC
TRBV2	.	.	TRBJ1-6	CASSRGRAVGDNSPLHF	TGTGCCAGCAGCAGGGGACGTGCGGTGGGAGATAATTCACCCCTCCACTTT
TRBV18	few	.	TRBJ1-1	CASSPGSAEAFF	TGTGCCAGCTCACCAGGTAGCGCTGAAGCTTTCTTT
TRBV11-2	few	.	TRBJ2-1	CASSIEGLSNNEQFF	TGTGCCAGCAGCATAGAGGGACTTAGCAACAATGAGCAGTTCTTC
TRBV20-1	.	.	TRBJ2-3	CGVGVRGTDTQYF	TGCGGGGTGGGAGTTCGGGGCACAGATACGCAGTATTTT
TRBV5-1	few	.	TRBJ2-6	CASSPLGVSGANVLTF	TGCGCCAGCAGCCCCTTGGGGGTCTCTGGGGCCAACGTCCTGACTTTC
TRBV20-1	many	TRBD1	TRBJ1-5	CSATDRGIYGNQPQHF	TGCAGTGCCACCGACAGGGGAATTTATGGCAATCAGCCCCAGCATTTT